This entry lists 7 T cell receptor beta chains sequenced from one sample in a study of technical replicates of blood from several donors. Some clones are missing from TCRdb's copy, which holds only in-frame ones; the method was immunoSEQ multiplex PCR. The profile shows approximately 76,000 clones, about 91% of them singletons. The sample taken for sequencing was T cells isolated from PBMCs. These receptors originate from a human donor in good health.

The chain couples TRBV5-1 to TRBJ2-1; TRBD2 aligns across 7 bases. This CDR3 contains 16 residues. V lost 0 bases and J lost 8; bases outside the gene matches: 11. In germline, CDR1 is SGHRS, CDR2 YFSETQ. The CDR3 reads CASSLVRGRILDEQFF. CDR3 sequence (DNA): TGCGCCAGCAGCTTGGTACGCGGGAGAATCTTAGATGAGCAGTTCTTC.

V and J are TRBV6-1 and TRBJ2-7; 7 bases agree with TRBD1. With V trimmed by 5 bases and J by 2 bases, 3 bases remained unmatched. Germline loops: CDR1 MNHNS, CDR2 SASEGT. This CDR3 region has 13 residues. The DNA of the CDR3 is TGTGCCAGCAGTAGGACAGGAACCTACGAGCAGTACTTC. It codes for CASSRTGTYEQYF.

The CDR3 protein is CASSLGAGDAEAFF. CDR3 nucleotides: TGTGCCAGCAGCTTAGGGGCAGGGGACGCTGAAGCTTTCTTT. The chain recombines TRBV7-6 with TRBJ1-1; a possible D gene is TRBD1 (6 bases). V lost 1 base and J lost 6, with 12 bases in between. Germline V gene lookup returns CDR1 SGHVS and CDR2 FNYEAQ. The CDR3 is made up of 14 amino acids.

This chain connects TRBV30 to TRBJ2-1, with D perhaps matching TRBD1 (5 bases). Per the germline V gene, CDR1 is GTSNPN and CDR2 is SVGIG (reference sequence). V was trimmed by 8 bases and J by 6 bases, leaving 17 bases between them. The CDR3 contains 13 residues. This CDR3 is CARKRRGFNEQFF. As DNA, the CDR3 is TGTGCCCGTAAGCGAAGGGGTTTCAATGAGCAGTTCTTC.

The chain has TRBV28 and TRBJ2-1; 12 bases map to TRBD2. This CDR3 contains 16 residues. Germline trimming cut 5 bases from V and 1 base from J; bases unmatched to any gene: 3. The V gene's germline CDR1 is MDHEN and CDR2 SYDVKM. The CDR3 nucleotides read TGTGCCAGCAGTCAGACTAGCGGGAGTTCCTACAATGAGCAGTTCTTC. Translation gives CASSQTSGSSYNEQFF. The full variable domain, rest sourced from reference TRBV28 and TRBJ2-1, is DVKVTQSSRYLVKRTGEKVFLECVQDMDHENMFWYRQDPGLGLRLIYFSYDVKMKEKGDIPEGYSVSREKKERFSLILESASTNQTSMYLCASSQTSGSSYNEQFFGPGTRLTVL.

The table lists this clone with a count of one. The V and J genes are TRBV5-4 and TRBJ2-7; perhaps TRBD2 as D (6 bases). Per germline, CDR1 SGHNT and CDR2 YYREEE (reference sequence). The length of the CDR3 is 14 residues. Between the trimmed V and J ends, which lost 0 bases and 0 bases, there was a span of 7 bases. The CDR3 here is CASSLAGGSYEQYF. The CDR3 nucleotides read TGTGCCAGCAGCTTGGCCGGGGGCTCCTACGAGCAGTACTTC.

The chain combines TRBV11-3 with TRBJ2-2; no reliable D call. The CDR3 contains 13 residues. Germline CDR1 reads SGHNT; CDR2 reads YENEEA. V lost 5 bases, J lost 1 base, and 5 bases lay in between. CDR3 sequence reads: CASSQLNTGELFF. The CDR3 coding sequence is TGTGCCAGCAGCCAATTGAACACCGGGGAGCTGTTTTTT. Full variable domain (rest looked up from reference TRBV11-3 and TRBJ2-2): EAGVVQSPRYKIIEKKQPVAFWCNPISGHNTLYWYLQNLGQGPELLIRYENEEAVDDSQLPKDRFSAERLKGVDSTLKIQPAELGDSAVYLCASSQLNTGELFFGEGSRLTVL.